This paragraph covers one T cell receptor (beta chain) sequence. Its antigen is undetermined. The data were taken from a study of T cell repertoires in cytomegalovirus infection. TCRdb redid the calling of the reads with MiXCR, one entry per CDR3 protein. The top ten hold about 17% of the sample, which has 160,000 or so distinct CDR3 sequences, approximately 17% seen once. Findings and caveats of the study: Summed frequency of shared TCR beta families picked out CMV carriers who also had the relevant HLA.

CDR3 size: 15 residues. Germline CDR1 is MNHEY and CDR2 is SVGEGT. With 5 bases clipped from V and 6 bases from J, the junction kept 8 bases outside the gene matches. This receptor was obtained from a human donor in good health (CMV status not recorded). Some clones in this sample may be carry-over from other donors' samples. The specimen sequenced was CD8+ T cells from PBMCs. V is TRBV6-2 or TRBV6-3 and J is TRBJ2-3; TRBD1 matches 10 bases. CDR3 amino acids: CASSGDRGEFDTQYF. In DNA form, the CDR3 reads TGTGCCAGCAGTGGGGACAGGGGCGAGTTCGATACGCAGTATTTT.